This entry lists 22 T cell receptor beta chains sequenced from one sample in a study of blood T cell repertoires in COVID-19. Libraries were prepared by immunoSEQ multiplex PCR; TCRdb keeps only in-frame clonotypes and omits some of them. This sample has about 270,000 clones, with around nine tenths found just once. Sequenced sample: peripheral blood. The receptors come from a man in his forties or fifties with active or convalescent COVID-19.

This sequence joins TRBV2 and TRBJ1-2, with 9 bases fitting TRBD1. The germline CDR1 and CDR2 sequences are SNHLY and FYNNEI. CDR3 size: 13 residues. With 4 bases clipped from V and 6 bases from J, the junction kept 3 bases outside the gene matches. The CDR3 protein is CASSGTGVNGYTF. The CDR3 nucleotides are TGTGCCAGCAGTGGGACAGGGGTAAATGGCTACACCTTC.

For this clone: One end of the junction does not line up with germline, which may come from a read error. The chain links TRBV7-9 to TRBJ2-4; weak D call: TRBD2 (6 bases). CDR1 is SEHNR and CDR2 is FQNEAQ in the germline V gene (reference sequence). The CDR3 has 12 amino acids. Here the CDR3 reads CASSLEGTSYFF. CDR3 coding DNA: TGTGCCAGCAGCCTCGAGGGGACTTCCTACTTCTTC.

V gene TRBV28 combines with J gene TRBJ2-5; maybe TRBD1 (6 bases). From germline, CDR1 is MDHEN and CDR2 SYDVKM. This CDR3 has 15 amino acids. The V end lost 4 bases, the J end lost 5 bases, and 17 bases lay between the germline ends. CDR3: CASSSPQGNGETQYF. CDR3 coding DNA: TGTGCCAGCAGTTCCCCTCAGGGGAATGGGGAGACCCAGTACTTC.

The chain joins TRBV10-1 to TRBJ2-3, with 8 nucleotides matching TRBD2. The junction had 1 base not matched to a gene; V was cut back by 4 bases and J by 1 base. CDR3 length: 14 amino acids. Per the germline V gene, CDR1 is WNHNN and CDR2 is SYGVQD (reference sequence). CDR3 nucleotides: TGCGCCAGCAGTGCAGCGGGAGGCACAGATACGCAGTATTTT. This gives the protein CASSAAGGTDTQYF.

The chain employs TRBV29-1 and TRBJ2-7; a weak D match, TRBD1 (5 bases). In germline, CDR1 is SQVTM, CDR2 ANQGSEA. There are 13 residues in the CDR3. Trimming cost V 4 bases and J 1 base, with 11 bases left between them. DNA for the CDR3: TGCAGCGTTGCTCCTGACAGATCCTACGAGCAGTACTTC. As protein: CSVAPDRSYEQYF.

The V call is TRBV5-1, the J call TRBJ1-1; D gene unclear. Between the trimmed V and J ends, which lost 0 bases and 2 bases, there was a span of 8 bases. Germline V CDR1 and CDR2: SGHRS, YFSETQ. The CDR3 extends over 14 amino acids. The CDR3 reads CASSLASGNTEAFF. CDR3 in DNA: TGCGCCAGCAGCTTGGCCTCAGGTAACACTGAAGCTTTCTTT.

The J gene is TRBJ1-2, the V gene TRBV30; D is perhaps TRBD1 (6 bases). The ends were cut back, 6 bases at V and 5 bases at J, with 10 bases in the middle. The CDR3 runs 11 residues. CDR1 and CDR2 (germline): GTSNPN, SVGIG (reference sequence). CDR3 sequence: CACEQGYGYTF. The CDR3 DNA follows: TGTGCCTGCGAACAGGGTTATGGCTACACCTTC.

The chain carries TRBV21-1 and TRBJ1-3; the D segment call TRBD1 is taken from the table without a DNA check. TRBV21-1 represents a pseudogene. This CDR3 has 14 residues. The CDR3 DNA reads as TGTGCCAGCGCAGGAACCAGCTCTGGAAACACCATATATTTT. It translates to CASAGTSSGNTIYF.

V gene TRBV4-1 combines with J gene TRBJ1-2; D remains unclear. The CDR3 contains 14 residues. Germline V gene lookup returns CDR1 MGHRA and CDR2 YSYEKL. V dropped 5 bases and J dropped 6 bases, with 16 bases sitting between them. The CDR3 nucleotides read TGCGCCAGCAGCTCCTTCAACCTGGAGAATGGCTACACCTTC. Protein sequence: CASSSFNLENGYTF.

J is TRBJ1-4 and V is TRBV9, with 12 bases aligning to TRBD1. This CDR3 has 17 residues. The J segment lost 8 bases and the V segment lost 4 bases, leaving 12 bases of the junction unmatched. The V gene's germline CDR1 is SGDLS and CDR2 YYNGEE. The CDR3 loop is CASSPLGTGGVGEKLFF. Here the CDR3 DNA reads TGTGCCAGCAGCCCTCTAGGGACAGGGGGCGTAGGGGAAAAACTGTTTTTT.

The chain links TRBV5-1 to TRBJ1-2; no definite D call. V lost 1 base and J lost 4, with 14 bases in between. The CDR3 length is 15 residues. Germline CDR1 reads SGHRS; CDR2 reads YFSETQ. CDR3 coding DNA: TGCGCCAGCAGCTTGTTCGCCGGGGAGACCTATGGCTACACCTTC. It encodes CASSLFAGETYGYTF.

This clone occurred once. The chain uses TRBV1 and TRBJ2-3; the D segment call TRBD2 is taken from the table without a DNA check. TRBV1 is a pseudogene. The CDR3 contains 17 residues. The CDR3 loop reads CTSSLHSGTSASDTQYF. CDR3 in DNA: TGCACCAGCAGCCTCCATTCCGGGACTAGCGCTAGCGATACGCAGTATTTT.

The chain is built from TRBV2 and TRBJ2-1; TRBD1 is a possible D gene (6 bases). This CDR3 comprises 15 residues. V lost 2 bases, J lost 7 bases, and 15 bases lay in between. CDR1 is SNHLY and CDR2 is FYNNEI in the germline V gene. CDR3 residues: CASSEIRGIRNEQFF. CDR3 sequence (DNA): TGTGCCAGCAGTGAAATCAGGGGTATTAGGAATGAGCAGTTCTTC.

This clone appeared a few times. The chain links TRBV6-5 to TRBJ2-3; D may be TRBD2 (6 bases). The V and J ends lost 9 bases and 6 bases respectively, with 16 bases between them. Germline V gene sequence: CDR1 MNHEY, CDR2 SVGAGI. This CDR3 is built from 13 residues. The CDR3 DNA reads as TGTGCCAGTCCGGGACTCAGTGAGGATACGCAGTATTTT. Its translation is CASPGLSEDTQYF.

The chain is built from TRBV11-2 and TRBJ2-1; D call uncertain. The germline gives CDR1 SGHAT, CDR2 FQNNGV. The V and J ends lost 5 bases and 6 bases respectively, with 26 bases between them. The CDR3 sequence is 18 residues long. The CDR3 DNA reads TGTGCCAGCAGCCATACTCCCAACCTAGTTCGGGTTATCAATGAGCAGTTCTTC. Protein sequence: CASSHTPNLVRVINEQFF.

Regarding this clone: At one end, the junction sequence differs from germline, possibly due to a read error. This chain joins TRBV5-1 and TRBJ1-2, with 8 bases lining up with TRBD1. The CDR3 covers 14 residues. Germline V CDR1 and CDR2: SGHRS, YFSETQ. The CDR3: CASSLGTGLYGYTF. CDR3 nucleotides: TGCGCCAGCAGTTTGGGGACAGGCCTCTATGGCTACACCTTC.

CDR3 residues: CASSSRGGYTF. In DNA, the CDR3 is TGTGCCAGCAGCAGCAGGGGGGGCTACACCTTC. The genes are TRBV9 and TRBJ1-2; 7 bases align to TRBD1. This CDR3 comprises 11 residues. Germline CDR1 SGDLS, CDR2 YYNGEE. The ends lost 4 bases at V and 8 bases at J; junction bases unmatched: 2. The variable domain in full, with the rest retrieved from reference TRBV9 and TRBJ1-2, is DSGVTQTPKHLITATGQRVTLRCSPRSGDLSVYWYQQSLDQGLQFLIQYYNGEERAKGNILERFSAQQFPDLHSELNLSSLELGDSALYFCASSSRGGYTFGSGTRLTVV.

This clone was picked up one time. The chain carries TRBV28 and TRBJ1-1; D gene uncertain. Germline V gene lookup returns CDR1 MDHEN and CDR2 SYDVKM. The CDR3 is made up of 15 amino acids. Deletions cut 7 bases from V and 6 bases from J, with 21 bases between. CDR3 DNA sequence: TGTGCCAGCACCCTTGGGCAGGCTCCTGTGGCTGAAGCTTTCTTT. Protein sequence: CASTLGQAPVAEAFF.

V is TRBV5-1 and J is TRBJ2-7, with TRBD1 matching 7 bases. The CDR3 sequence is 11 residues long. V shed 9 bases, J shed 5 bases, and the junction held 5 bases outside the gene matches. The germline CDR1 and CDR2 sequences are SGHRS and YFSETQ. The CDR3 is CAILTGNEQYF. The CDR3 DNA reads TGCGCCATCCTGACAGGGAACGAGCAGTACTTC.

This rearrangement joins TRBV7-9 to TRBJ1-6, with D unresolved. The CDR3 sequence is 15 residues long. Per the germline V gene, CDR1 is SEHNR and CDR2 is FQNEAQ (reference sequence). V lost 7 bases and J 6 bases, leaving 16 bases between the germline ends. This CDR3 reads CASKNAAALNSPLHF. The DNA of the CDR3 is TGTGCCAGCAAAAATGCCGCGGCGCTTAATTCACCCCTCCACTTT.

The CDR3 DNA follows: TGTGCCAGCAGTCTTAAGGGGTTCACAGATACGCAGTATTTT. Its protein is CASSLKGFTDTQYF. The V and J genes are TRBV7-6 and TRBJ2-3; weak D call: TRBD1 (5 bases). The CDR3 has 14 amino acids. V was clipped by 6 bases and J by 2 bases, with 12 bases between them. CDR1 is SGHVS, CDR2 FNYEAQ, per germline.

The J gene is TRBJ2-2, the V gene TRBV4-1; D may be TRBD2 (6 bases). CDR3 length equals 18 residues. Between the trimmed V and J ends, which lost 0 bases and 0 bases, there was a span of 14 bases. The germline V gene encodes CDR1 MGHRA and CDR2 YSYEKL. This CDR3 reads CASSQEGEAVANTGELFF. CDR3 DNA sequence: TGCGCCAGCAGCCAAGAAGGGGAGGCGGTCGCGAACACCGGGGAGCTGTTTTTT.